Reported below is one T cell receptor (beta chain). The record originates from a study of cytomegalovirus exposure and HLA in healthy donors. Sequenced by immunoSEQ multiplex PCR; TCRdb stores in-frame clones only, minus some. This table has tens of thousands of clones, 90% to 95% appearing once. From germline, CDR1 is LGHNA and CDR2 YSLEER. The CDR3 sequence is 18 residues long. The V end lost 0 bases, the J end lost 4 bases, and 19 bases lay between the germline ends. Among the 110 or so subjects of the validation cohort, separate from the approximately 700-subject first cohort, were the donors. Material for sequencing was PBMCs. The source of this sequence is a woman aged 25 to 39 in good health and CMV-seronegative. The chain recombines TRBV4-3 with TRBJ1-3; D perhaps matches TRBD1 (6 bases). This CDR3 is CASSQEGHTASKGNTIYF. CDR3 DNA sequence: TGCGCCAGCAGCCAAGAGGGACACACCGCATCCAAGGGAAACACCATATATTTT.